Listed here are 20 T cell receptor beta chains from one sample, sequenced in a study of blood T cells in healthy people across ages. The authors ran a second PCR of about 6 to 11 cycles using a sample-barcoded 5' primer and a J-beta primer mix. From the 5' RACE reads, TCRdb called clonotypes with MiXCR, one entry per CDR3 protein. Among about 700,000 distinct CDR3 sequences listed, about a third were seen once. Sequencing was carried out using blood. The source of these receptors is a woman older than 75 in good health.

Note on this clonotype: One end of the junction does not line up with germline, which may come from a read error. The chain has TRBV7-9 and TRBJ2-1; 10 bases align to TRBD2. CDR3 length: 15 residues. The germline V gene has CDR1 SEHNR and CDR2 FQNEAQ (reference sequence). CDR3 DNA: TGTGTCAGCAGCCTTTCAGCGGGGGGGCTGGATGGGCAGTTCTTC. Residues: CVSSLSAGGLDGQFF.

This chain's CDR3 is CATSGGFGMNTEAFF. In DNA form, the CDR3 reads TGTGCCACCAGCGGGGGATTTGGCATGAACACTGAAGCTTTCTTT. The chain joins TRBV15 to TRBJ1-1; tentatively, D is TRBD1 (5 bases). Trimming removed 5 bases at V and 0 bases at J, with 13 bases between. The germline CDR1 and CDR2 sequences are LNHNV and YYDKDF (reference sequence). The CDR3 spans 15 residues.

This clonotype came up a few times. This chain uses TRBV9 with TRBJ1-1, with D possibly being TRBD1 (5 bases). This CDR3 contains 15 residues. Germline CDR1 and CDR2: SGDLS and YYNGEE. V lost 0 bases, J lost 4 bases, and 13 bases lay in between. The CDR3 DNA sequence: TGTGCCAGCAGCGTAGCACCAGGGTCCGCCACTGAAGCTTTCTTT. Protein product: CASSVAPGSATEAFF.

Of note for this clonotype: Its ends do not fully match the called genes, so a read error is possible. The chain is built from TRBV18 and TRBJ1-2; 8 positions agree with TRBD1. Germline CDR1 reads KGHSH; CDR2 reads LQKENI. The CDR3 runs 11 residues. This chain's CDR3 is CVSSPGGGYTF. The CDR3 coding sequence is TGTGTCAGCTCACCAGGGGGCGGCTACACCTTC.

V and J are TRBV4-3 and TRBJ1-1, with 9 bases matching TRBD1. This CDR3 spans 15 amino acids. The trim removed 3 bases at V and 0 bases at J, leaving 2 bases unmatched. CDR1 and CDR2 from the germline V gene are LGHNA and YSLEER. DNA of the CDR3: TGCGCCAGCAGCCAGGGACAGGGAATGAACACTGAAGCTTTCTTT. The encoded protein is CASSQGQGMNTEAFF.

Many counts were recorded for this clonotype. The rearrangement uses TRBV7-2 and TRBJ1-6; 8 bases line up with TRBD1. Per the germline V gene, CDR1 is SGHTA and CDR2 is FQGNSA. V shed 4 bases, J shed 6 bases, and the junction held 5 bases outside the gene matches. The CDR3 sequence is 15 residues long. CDR3 region: CASSWTGLSNSPLHF. CDR3 nucleotides: TGTGCCAGCAGCTGGACAGGGTTGAGTAATTCACCCCTCCACTTT.

Concerning this clonotype: The junction shows a germline mismatch at one end, possibly a read error. This chain connects TRBV3-1 to TRBJ1-2, with unresolved D. The CDR3 has 12 amino acids. Germline V gene data show CDR1 as LGHDT and CDR2 as YNNKEL (reference sequence). CDR3 sequence: CTSSQEGGGYTF. DNA of the CDR3: TGTACCAGCAGCCAAGAGGGAGGTGGCTACACCTTC. The complete variable domain, with remaining parts taken from reference TRBV3-1 and TRBJ1-2, reads DTAVSQTPKYLVTQMGNDKSIKCEQNLGHDTMYWYKQDSKKFLKIMFSYNNKELIINETVPNRFSPKSPDKAHLNLHINSLELGDSAVYFCTSSQEGGGYTFGSGTRLTVV.

This chain connects TRBV15 to TRBJ1-2; D is undetermined. V was pared by 2 bases and J by 2 bases, with 12 bases between. Germline-derived CDR1 and CDR2 are LNHNV and YYDKDF (reference sequence). This CDR3 has 15 amino acids. The CDR3 region is CATSRSNSYNYGYTF. The CDR3 nucleotides are TGTGCCACCAGCAGATCCAACTCGTACAACTATGGCTACACCTTC.

Worth noting for this clonotype: Since a much larger clone is just one base distant, this may be a read error. The V gene is TRBV7-9, the J gene TRBJ2-1; the D gene is possibly TRBD2 (5 bases). The CDR3 totals 12 residues. Germline V gene data show CDR1 as SEHNR and CDR2 as FQNEAQ (reference sequence). This CDR3 is CANSRDYDEQFF. CDR3 sequence (DNA): TGTGCCAACAGCCGAGACTATGATGAGCAGTTCTTC.

The rearrangement uses TRBV25-1 and TRBJ1-1, with 8 bases that match TRBD1. The junction had 6 bases not matched to a gene; V was cut back by 6 bases and J by 0 bases. The germline V gene has CDR1 MGHDK and CDR2 SYGVNS. This CDR3 has 15 residues. CDR3 amino acids: CASRKPGQVNTEAFF. DNA of the CDR3: TGTGCCAGCAGGAAACCGGGACAGGTGAACACTGAAGCTTTCTTT.

Notes on this clonotype: A much larger clone sits a single nucleotide away, making a read error possible. The V and J genes are TRBV20-1 and TRBJ2-7; D uncertain. Germline V gene sequence: CDR1 DFQATT, CDR2 SNEGSKA (reference sequence). Trimming removed 5 bases from V and 4 bases from J, with 15 bases in between. This CDR3 comprises 13 residues. CDR3 in amino acids: CSACAVTKYEQYF. CDR3 nucleotides: TGCAGTGCTTGTGCGGTGACCAAATACGAGCAGTACTTC.

The table lists this clonotype with many counts. V and J are TRBV9 and TRBJ2-3; D may be TRBD1 (6 bases). The CDR3 runs to 13 residues. Germline values: CDR1 SGDLS, CDR2 YYNGEE. V lost 2 bases and J 3 bases, leaving 7 bases between the germline ends. CDR3: CASSVGTTDTQYF. The CDR3 region has the DNA TGTGCCAGCAGCGTTGGGACAACAGATACGCAGTATTTT.

The sample holds one count of this clonotype. The chain joins TRBV28 to TRBJ2-4; TRBD2 is a possible D gene (5 bases). There are 15 residues in the CDR3. Trimming cost V 2 bases and J 1 base, with 9 bases left between them. Germline CDR1 and CDR2: MDHEN and SYDVKM. The CDR3 region is CASSLQVAAKNIQYF. CDR3 bases: TGTGCCAGCAGTTTACAGGTAGCGGCCAAAAACATTCAGTACTTC.

At least ten counts were recorded for this clonotype. The gene calls are TRBV15 and TRBJ2-5; D not resolved. The CDR3 spans 14 residues. V was cut by 1 base and J by 1 base, with 7 bases left in between. Per the germline V gene, CDR1 is LNHNV and CDR2 is YYDKDF (reference sequence). The DNA of the CDR3 is TGTGCCACCAGCAGAGTGGCAGCCCAAGAGACCCAGTACTTC. Translating it yields CATSRVAAQETQYF.

This clonotype was seen more than once but under ten times. The rearrangement uses TRBV7-3 and TRBJ2-2, with TRBD1 matching over 7 bases. The V gene end was trimmed by 5 bases and the J gene end by 6 bases; junction bases not matched to a gene: 3. This CDR3 spans 13 amino acids. From germline, CDR1 is SGHTA and CDR2 FQGTGA. The CDR3 is CASSATGAGELFF. In nucleotides, the CDR3 is TGTGCCAGCAGCGCCACAGGGGCCGGGGAGCTGTTTTTT.

The sample holds many counts of this clonotype. The chain uses TRBV9 and TRBJ2-5, with 12 bases aligning to TRBD2. The trim removed 6 bases at V and 5 bases at J, leaving 8 bases unmatched. This CDR3 is built from 15 residues. Germline CDR1 SGDLS, CDR2 YYNGEE. The CDR3: CASTASGGEGETQYF. The CDR3 DNA is TGTGCCAGCACGGCTAGCGGGGGGGAGGGGGAGACCCAGTACTTC.

This clonotype was observed many times. The chain joins TRBV20-1 to TRBJ1-2; 7 positions agree with TRBD1. Germline V CDR1 and CDR2: DFQATT, SNEGSKA (reference sequence). Trimming removed 5 bases from V and 3 bases from J; junction bases left unmatched: 12. The CDR3 consists of 15 residues. The CDR3 region has the DNA TGCAGTGCTCCCCCCAGAGGGGGCCCCTACTATGGCTACACCTTC. The encoded protein is CSAPPRGGPYYGYTF.

The table lists this clonotype with a few counts. The chain combines TRBV12-3 or TRBV12-4 with TRBJ1-3; D gene uncertain. This CDR3 is built from 16 residues. Between the trimmed V and J ends, which lost 3 bases and 2 bases, there was a span of 14 bases. CDR3 bases: TGTGCCAGCAGTTTCGGGTCTCGTGTTGCTGGAAACACCATATATTTT. Translating it yields CASSFGSRVAGNTIYF.

The sample holds many counts of this clonotype. The chain joins TRBV15 to TRBJ1-2, with TRBD1 identical over 7 bases. The CDR3 totals 17 residues. Germline CDR1 reads LNHNV; CDR2 reads YYDKDF (reference sequence). V lost 7 bases to trimming and J lost 4 bases; unmatched junction nucleotides: 18. CDR3 bases: TGTGCCACCATCGACCTCGGCAACAGGGGTCGGAGCTATGGCTACACCTTC. Its protein is CATIDLGNRGRSYGYTF.

This clonotype was detected only a few times. A much larger clone differs by one base, so this may be a read error. The rearrangement joins TRBV5-1 to TRBJ2-7; 10 nucleotides line up with TRBD2. Looked up from germline, CDR1 is SGHRS and CDR2 is YFSETQ. V lost 3 bases, J lost 3 bases, and 3 bases stayed unmatched. The CDR3 consists of 14 residues. CDR3 residues: CASSCTSGDYEQYF. The CDR3 region has the DNA TGCGCCAGCAGCTGCACTAGCGGGGACTACGAGCAGTACTTC.